This record concerns one T cell receptor beta chain sequence. This specimen belongs to a study of T cells after yellow fever vaccination. Each CDR3 protein gets one entry after TCRdb re-called the 5' RACE reads with MiXCR. Of 300,000 to 350,000 distinct CDR3 sequences in the sample, under 5% were seen once. This clonotype was obtained from a man younger than 35 who received the YFV17D yellow fever vaccine. Here the sequenced sample was PBMCs, taken 5 days after the yellow fever booster vaccination.

The CDR3 DNA follows: TGTGCCAGCAGCACAAGGGGGACAGCCGGGGCCAACGTCCTGACTTTC. Residues: CASSTRGTAGANVLTF. The chain couples TRBV12-3 or TRBV12-4 to TRBJ2-6; TRBD1 matches 7 bases. This CDR3 region has 16 residues. V trimming: 6 bases; J trimming: 4 bases; junction bases outside the gene matches: 9.